Following are 2 T cell receptor beta chains from one sample sequenced in a study of vaccination and CD4 T cells after COVID-19. Oncomine TCR Beta short-read sequencing was applied to DNA from cultured CD4+ T cells. TCRdb redid the calling of the PCR reads with MiXCR, one entry per CDR3 protein. The sample lists about 20,000 distinct CDR3 sequences, approximately 40% occurring once. Treatment indicated: roughly 10-day PBMC culture with coronavirus spike peptide pools or control peptides (ViraFEST assay). These TCRs' antigens remain unknown. The sample taken for sequencing was CD4+ T cells from blood, cultured in vitro. The receptors were gathered from a human donor who had recovered from COVID-19.

The chain carries TRBV6-1 and TRBJ2-3; TRBD2 aligns across 8 bases. The germline V gene has CDR1 MNHNS and CDR2 SASEGT. CDR3 length: 14 amino acids. V lost 4 bases, J lost 2 bases, and 2 bases stayed unmatched. CDR3 nucleotide sequence: TGTGCCAGCAGTGTAGCGGGGAACACAGATACGCAGTATTTT. This encodes CASSVAGNTDTQYF.

This clonotype has more than one count but fewer than ten. V gene TRBV7-3 combines with J gene TRBJ1-1; weak D call: TRBD1 (5 bases). CDR1 is SGHTA, CDR2 FQGTGA, per germline. The V end lost 5 bases, the J end lost 1 base, and 8 bases lay between the germline ends. CDR3 length: 13 residues. CDR3: CASSRTPNTEAFF. CDR3 nucleotide sequence: TGTGCCAGCAGCCGGACACCGAACACTGAAGCTTTCTTT. Drawing the rest from reference TRBV7-3 and TRBJ1-1, the complete variable domain is GAGVSQTPSNKVTEKGKYVELRCDPISGHTALYWYRQSLGQGPEFLIYFQGTGAADDSGLPNDRFFAVRPEGSVSTLKIQRTERGDSAVYLCASSRTPNTEAFFGQGTRLTVV.